This entry features one T cell receptor (beta chain) sequence. The antigen remains undetermined. These data belong to a study of T cell repertoires in cytomegalovirus infection. Study-wide background: CMV infection together with matching HLA type was indicated by public TCR beta signatures. Study-level findings and limits: Dominating the ex vivo response were TCR beta clonotypes that were CMV-specific and HLA-C-restricted. Of the TCR beta families, the public ones yielded a cumulative frequency that identified carriers of CMV plus the relevant HLA.

TCRdb redid the calling of the reads with MiXCR, one entry per CDR3 protein. The repertoire includes roughly 100,000 distinct CDR3 sequences, approximately 17% of them detected once, and 8% to 9.5% sits in the top ten. The CDR3 extends over 15 amino acids. V dropped 4 bases and J dropped 0 bases, with 10 bases sitting between them. Germline assignment: CDR1 SGHRS and CDR2 YFSETQ. Sequencing was performed on PBMCs. This sequence originates from a human donor in good health (CMV status not recorded). Some clones in this sample may be carry-over from other donors' samples. The genes are TRBV5-1 and TRBJ1-4, with D hard to call. The CDR3 region is CASSPDGSTNEKLFF. Here the CDR3 DNA reads TGCGCCAGCAGCCCGGACGGCTCAACTAATGAAAAACTGTTTTTT.